The source of this T cell receptor beta chain is a study of T cell responses to AZD1222 COVID-19 vaccine. Using immunoSEQ multiplex PCR, the repertoire was profiled, and TCRdb retains in-frame clones only, with some absent. The repertoire holds approximately 150,000 clones, with roughly 85% as singletons. Looked up from germline, CDR1 is SNHLY and CDR2 is FYNNEI. The CDR3 totals 14 residues. The V end lost 5 bases, the J end lost 6 bases, and 11 bases lay between the germline ends. Study-level findings and limits: A mostly white British donor set with more females was recruited, and clonal diversity was possibly underestimated. The study found Spike-specific TCR breadth and depth rose after two AZD1222 doses. Only six AZD1222 recipients tested seropositive at baseline.

On this clone itself: The target antigen is unknown.

The gene calls are TRBV2 and TRBJ1-6; no reliable D call. The material was peripheral blood, obtained 28 days after the second AZD1222 dose. The origin of this receptor is an adult who received the AZD1222 COVID-19 vaccine. DNA for the CDR3: TGTGCCAGCAGTTTGGACGGCTTTAATTCACCCCTCCACTTT. Residues: CASSLDGFNSPLHF. Full variable domain (rest looked up from reference TRBV2 and TRBJ1-6): EPEVTQTPSHQVTQMGQEVILRCVPISNHLYFYWYRQILGQKVEFLVSFYNNEISEKSEIFDDQFSVERPDGSNFTLKIRSTKLEDSAMYFCASSLDGFNSPLHFGNGTRLTVT.